This T cell receptor beta chain appears in the sequencing data of a study of T cell responses to AZD1222 COVID-19 vaccine. Study-wide findings and caveats: The peak T cell response came first, and repertoires were sampled only after it.

Sequenced by immunoSEQ multiplex PCR; TCRdb stores in-frame clones only, minus some. The profile shows some 170,000 clones, approximately 90% of them singletons. This clone was seen once. Antigen specificity is unknown. This receptor was identified in an adult in good health. The sample here was peripheral blood, taken on day 0 of AZD1222 vaccination.

The CDR3, as DNA: TGTGCCAGCAGTTCCTCAGGGGGGTTAACAGATACGCAGTATTTT. It yields the protein CASSSSGGLTDTQYF. The V and J genes are TRBV6-5 and TRBJ2-3; perhaps TRBD1 as D (7 bases). Germline-derived CDR1 and CDR2 are MNHEY and SVGAGI. V was cut by 4 bases and J by 3 bases, with 14 bases left in between. This CDR3 is 15 amino acids long.